This T cell receptor beta chain was sequenced in a study of T cell changes during pregnancy in multiple sclerosis. The assay was immunoSEQ multiplex PCR, and TCRdb's table has in-frame clones only and misses some. The sample lists more than 60,000 clones, about 91% occurring once. V lost 2 bases to trimming and J lost 4 bases, with 16 bases between them. The germline gives CDR1 SGHRS, CDR2 YFSETQ. The CDR3 loop spans 16 amino acids. This TCR derives from a female donor in good health, enrolled as a control in a pregnancy study. The material was CD4+ T cells from peripheral blood mononuclear cells, obtained in the third trimester of pregnancy. The chain recombines TRBV5-1 with TRBJ2-1; a weak D match, TRBD1 (6 bases). CDR3 residues: CASSFRPKDSYNEQFF. CDR3 DNA sequence: TGCGCCAGCAGCTTCCGCCCTAAGGACAGTTACAATGAGCAGTTCTTC.